The 5 T cell receptor beta chains presented below share a single source sample, sequenced in a study of cytomegalovirus exposure and HLA in healthy donors (TCRdb year 2017). Library preparation was by the immunoSEQ multiplex PCR assay. A mixture of 60 forward primers for TCR Vbeta segments and 13 reverse primers for TCR Jbeta segments was used in the multiplex PCR. In its TCRdb copy, this immuneACCESS table keeps in-frame sequences only and misses some clones. Where compared with another copy, unresolved V genes explain less than half of these, and the others have no known cause. The sample table records some 190,000 clones; 75% to 85% of these occur just once. The ten biggest clones cover over 2% of the sample. The source material was PBMCs. The receptors were sampled from a woman aged 30 to 39 in good health and CMV-seropositive.

The genes are TRBV7-2 and TRBJ2-2; a possible D gene is TRBD2 (6 bases). The CDR3 extends over 15 amino acids. V was shortened by 5 bases and J by 7 bases, with 17 bases between the two germline ends. From germline, CDR1 is SGHTA and CDR2 FQGNSA. The CDR3, as DNA: TGTGCCAGCAGCCACCGGGACTTCTGGATCGGGGAGCTGTTTTTT. Amino acids: CASSHRDFWIGELFF.

The genes are TRBV11-1 and TRBJ1-2; D remains ambiguous. Germline CDR1 SGHAT, CDR2 FQDESV (reference sequence). The CDR3 totals 14 residues. V was shortened by 1 base and J by 4 bases, with 10 bases between the two germline ends. This CDR3 reads CASSLVSSRYGYTF. Here the CDR3 DNA reads TGTGCCAGCAGCTTAGTTTCCTCCCGCTATGGCTACACCTTC. The whole variable domain, remainder taken from reference TRBV11-1 and TRBJ1-2, is EAEVAQSPRYKITEKSQAVAFWCDPISGHATLYWYRQILGQGPELLVQFQDESVVDDSQLPKDRFSAERLKGVDSTLKIQPAELGDSAMYLCASSLVSSRYGYTFGSGTRLTVV.

The chain has TRBV19 and TRBJ1-2; maybe TRBD1 (6 bases). The CDR3 has 15 residues. CDR1 LNHDA and CDR2 SQIVND come from the germline V gene (reference sequence). Trimming stripped 3 bases from V and 2 bases from J, with 13 bases between. The CDR3 bases are TGTGCCAGTAGTATCGGTTACCAGGGGAACTATGGCTACACCTTC. Protein: CASSIGYQGNYGYTF.

The chain carries TRBV2 and TRBJ2-7, with D possibly matching TRBD1 (5 bases). CDR1 is SNHLY, CDR2 FYNNEI, per germline. Trimming removed 7 bases from V and 3 bases from J, with 13 bases in between. The CDR3 spans 13 residues. The CDR3 loop reads CASTLGAFYEQYF. CDR3 nucleotide sequence: TGTGCCAGCACCTTAGGGGCCTTCTACGAGCAGTACTTC.

V is TRBV7-2 and J is TRBJ2-7; D possibly corresponds to TRBD1 (5 bases). Per the germline V gene, CDR1 is SGHTA and CDR2 is FQGNSA. This CDR3 comprises 13 residues. V was cut by 2 bases and J by 3 bases, with 8 bases left in between. This CDR3 is CASSLPTVYEQYF. CDR3 nucleotide sequence: TGTGCCAGCAGCTTACCGACAGTCTACGAGCAGTACTTC.